Below are 28 T cell receptor beta chains sequenced from a single sample in a study of technical replicates of blood from a handful of donors. Measured with immunoSEQ multiplex PCR; TCRdb has only the in-frame clones, and not every one. Of tens of thousands of clones in the sample, 85% to 95% were seen once. Material for sequencing was T cells isolated from PBMCs. All receptors come from a human donor in good health.

This clone has just a few counts. The chain combines TRBV7-2 with TRBJ1-1, with no clear D. Trimming cost V 3 bases and J 1 base, with 3 bases left between them. The germline gives CDR1 SGHTA, CDR2 FQGNSA. This CDR3 is 12 amino acids long. The CDR3 sequence: CASSFGNTEAFF. DNA of the CDR3: TGTGCCAGCAGCTTCGGGAACACTGAAGCTTTCTTT.

The V gene is TRBV5-8, the J gene TRBJ2-3; no clear D gene. Germline CDR1 and CDR2: SGHTS and YDEGEE. The V end lost 2 bases, the J end lost 5 bases, and 9 bases lay between the germline ends. The CDR3 consists of 13 residues. Written as DNA, the CDR3 is TGTGCCAGCAGCTTAGACTTCCGAGATACGCAGTATTTT. This gives the protein CASSLDFRDTQYF.

The J gene is TRBJ1-5, the V gene TRBV9; 7 bases are a match to TRBD1. The CDR3 extends over 15 amino acids. Germline CDR1 reads SGDLS; CDR2 reads YYNGEE. V shed 0 bases, J shed 4 bases, and the junction held 4 bases outside the gene matches. CDR3: CASSVGGGQNQPQHF. CDR3 bases: TGTGCCAGCAGCGTAGGAGGGGGCCAAAATCAGCCCCAGCATTTT. The full variable domain, in which reference TRBV9 and TRBJ1-5 provide the parts outside the CDR3, is DSGVTQTPKHLITATGQRVTLRCSPRSGDLSVYWYQQSLDQGLQFLIQYYNGEERAKGNILERFSAQQFPDLHSELNLSSLELGDSALYFCASSVGGGQNQPQHFGDGTRLSIL.

J is TRBJ2-3 and V is TRBV29-1; D possibly corresponds to TRBD1 (5 bases). The germline gives CDR1 SQVTM, CDR2 ANQGSEA. Trimming stripped 5 bases from V and 2 bases from J, with 11 bases between. The CDR3 covers 13 residues. The CDR3 spells CSVPGKPTDTQYF. The CDR3 nucleotides read TGCAGCGTTCCAGGGAAACCCACAGATACGCAGTATTTT.

V and J are TRBV18 and TRBJ2-6; possibly TRBD1 for D (6 bases). CDR1 and CDR2 (germline): KGHSH, LQKENI. CDR3 length: 17 amino acids. The ends were cut back, 2 bases at V and 4 bases at J, with 15 bases in the middle. The CDR3, as DNA: TGTGCCAGCTCACCAGTTGTCGCCGGGACAGGGGCCAACGTCCTGACTTTC. It translates to CASSPVVAGTGANVLTF.

V and J are TRBV11-2 and TRBJ1-4, with 9 bases aligning to TRBD1. Germline V gives CDR1 SGHAT, CDR2 FQNNGV. With V trimmed by 5 bases and J by 7 bases, 5 bases remained unmatched. This CDR3 has 14 amino acids. CDR3 sequence: CASSLQGAGEKLFF. CDR3 DNA: TGTGCCAGCAGCCTACAGGGGGCCGGTGAAAAACTGTTTTTT.

This chain joins TRBV7-6 and TRBJ2-1; 7 bases agree with TRBD2. Trimming took 2 bases from V and 7 from J; bases not matched to a gene: 5. The germline V gene encodes CDR1 SGHVS and CDR2 FNYEAQ. This CDR3 region has 14 residues. CDR3 sequence reads: CASSLRGSRNEQFF. CDR3 sequence (DNA): TGTGCCAGCAGCTTACGCGGGAGCAGGAATGAGCAGTTCTTC.

This clone was counted a single time. The rearrangement uses TRBV6-5 and TRBJ1-1; 7 nucleotides align to TRBD1. The CDR3 extends over 12 amino acids. Germline V gene data show CDR1 as MNHEY and CDR2 as SVGAGI. Trimming removed 2 bases from V and 11 bases from J; junction bases left unmatched: 5. The chain's CDR3 is CASSYTTGAAFF. The CDR3 bases are TGTGCCAGCAGTTACACTACAGGGGCCGCTTTCTTT.

CDR3 sequence (DNA): TGTGCCAGTAGTGGGGACTTTCCGTTTTACGAGCAGTACTTC. Its protein is CASSGDFPFYEQYF. This rearrangement joins TRBV19 to TRBJ2-7; weak D call: TRBD2 (6 bases). V was trimmed by 5 bases and J by 4 bases, leaving 15 bases between them. The CDR3 consists of 14 residues. CDR1 is LNHDA and CDR2 is SQIVND in the germline V gene (reference sequence). Combining the CDR3 with reference TRBV19 and TRBJ2-7 gives the whole variable domain DGGITQSPKYLFRKEGQNVTLSCEQNLNHDAMYWYRQDPGQGLRLIYYSQIVNDFQKGDIAEGYSVSREKKESFPLTVTSAQKNPTAFYLCASSGDFPFYEQYFGPGTRLTVT.

The chain links TRBV5-4 to TRBJ1-4, with 8 bases that match TRBD1. V was clipped by 1 base and J by 2 bases; unmatched bases: 4. The CDR3 runs to 16 residues. The V gene's germline CDR1 is SGHNT and CDR2 YYREEE (reference sequence). CDR3 coding DNA: TGTGCCAGCAGCTTGATTAGGACAGGGACTAATGAAAAACTGTTTTTT. Its translation: CASSLIRTGTNEKLFF.

This chain links TRBV15 with TRBJ1-2; no reliable D call. Germline-derived CDR1 and CDR2 are LNHNV and YYDKDF (reference sequence). CDR3 length: 13 amino acids. Trimming pared 5 bases from V and 4 bases from J, leaving 11 bases between. Here the CDR3 reads CATSPSWSYGYTF. The DNA for the CDR3 is TGTGCCACCAGCCCGTCGTGGAGCTATGGCTACACCTTC.

This sequence joins TRBV6-1 and TRBJ1-1; no reliable D call. The V end was cut by 2 bases, the J end by 4 bases, with 11 bases between. CDR1 is MNHNS, CDR2 SASEGT, per germline. The CDR3 is 14 residues long. The CDR3, as DNA: TGTGCCAGCAGTGAACCGGGGATAGGCACTGAAGCTTTCTTT. Its protein is CASSEPGIGTEAFF.

The rearrangement uses TRBV28 and TRBJ2-3, with D uncertain. This CDR3 spans 14 amino acids. Per germline, CDR1 MDHEN and CDR2 SYDVKM. V dropped 2 bases and J dropped 0 bases, with 6 bases sitting between them. The CDR3 spells CASSLGPSTDTQYF. The CDR3 region has the DNA TGTGCCAGCAGTTTAGGCCCTAGCACAGATACGCAGTATTTT.

The chain uses TRBV7-2 and TRBJ1-2; 8 bases match TRBD1. Germline trimming cut 3 bases from V and 2 bases from J; bases unmatched to any gene: 5. The CDR3 has 15 residues. Germline V gene sequence: CDR1 SGHTA, CDR2 FQGNSA. The CDR3 DNA sequence: TGTGCCAGCAGCTTTACAGGGGGGGGCAACTATGGCTACACCTTC. Translation gives CASSFTGGGNYGYTF.

This clone appeared a single time. The rearrangement joins TRBV29-1 to TRBJ1-2; a weak D match, TRBD1 (5 bases). The CDR3 sequence is 13 residues long. Germline CDR1 SQVTM, CDR2 ANQGSEA. V was shortened by 3 bases and J by 1 base, with 9 bases between the two germline ends. The CDR3 DNA is TGCAGCGTTGAGTGGGGACTTAACTATGGCTACACCTTC. Translated: CSVEWGLNYGYTF.

The chain recombines TRBV19 with TRBJ2-1; D gene uncertain. Germline lookup yields CDR1 LNHDA and CDR2 SQIVND (reference sequence). The CDR3 runs to 13 residues. V was trimmed by 6 bases and J by 2 bases, leaving 8 bases between them. The CDR3 is CASRPGTYNEQFF. In DNA form, the CDR3 reads TGTGCCAGTAGGCCAGGTACCTACAATGAGCAGTTCTTC.

V usage is TRBV27 and J usage is TRBJ2-7; no clear D gene. The CDR3 length is 16 residues. Trimming left V 2 bases short and J 2 bases short, with 16 bases between. Germline V gene lookup returns CDR1 MNHEY and CDR2 SMNVEV (reference sequence). The CDR3: CASSLGQPVSAYEQYF. The CDR3 DNA reads as TGTGCCAGCAGTTTAGGCCAACCCGTAAGTGCCTACGAGCAGTACTTC.

The V call is TRBV30, the J call TRBJ2-7; 8 bases fit TRBD1. Trimming at V came to 1 base and at J to 3 bases, leaving 2 bases not matched to a gene. Germline values: CDR1 GTSNPN, CDR2 SVGIG (reference sequence). The CDR3 spans 13 residues. DNA for the CDR3: TGTGCCTGGAGTGAGGACAGGGACTACGAGCAGTACTTC. Translation gives CAWSEDRDYEQYF.

This chain uses TRBV10-3 with TRBJ2-5; the D is unclear. The CDR3 has 13 residues. Trimming left V 8 bases short and J 4 bases short, with 14 bases between. From germline, CDR1 is ENHRY and CDR2 SYGVKD. CDR3 nucleotide sequence: TGTGCCATCCAGACCGCGAGGAGAGAGACCCAGTACTTC. Translation gives CAIQTARRETQYF.

The V gene is TRBV9, the J gene TRBJ2-2, with TRBD1 identical over 7 bases. Germline CDR1 SGDLS, CDR2 YYNGEE. V was clipped by 3 bases and J by 6 bases; unmatched bases: 2. The CDR3 loop spans 13 amino acids. CDR3 residues: CASSGQGAGELFF. CDR3 bases: TGTGCCAGCAGCGGTCAGGGGGCCGGGGAGCTGTTTTTT.

This chain links TRBV7-8 with TRBJ2-5, with 9 bases that match TRBD2. The CDR3 contains 15 residues. V trimming: 3 bases; J trimming: 2 bases; junction bases outside the gene matches: 4. The germline gives CDR1 SGHVS, CDR2 FQNEAQ. The CDR3 coding sequence is TGTGCCAGCAGCTTGCTAGCGGGAAGGCAAGAGACCCAGTACTTC. Amino acid sequence: CASSLLAGRQETQYF.

This chain joins TRBV7-2 and TRBJ1-2; D uncertain. The ends were cut back, 2 bases at V and 2 bases at J, with 6 bases in the middle. The CDR3 runs to 13 residues. The V gene's germline CDR1 is SGHTA and CDR2 FQGNSA. Written as DNA, the CDR3 is TGTGCCAGCAGCTTAACGCAGAACTATGGCTACACCTTC. It yields the protein CASSLTQNYGYTF.

This clone has only one observation. V and J are TRBV29-1 and TRBJ1-1; the D is unclear. V dropped 6 bases and J dropped 10 bases, with 21 bases sitting between them. The CDR3 length is 13 residues. CDR1 is SQVTM, CDR2 ANQGSEA, per germline. CDR3 sequence reads: CSVPERGNSGAFF. CDR3 DNA: TGCAGCGTCCCGGAACGAGGCAATTCGGGAGCTTTCTTT.

The chain's CDR3 is CASSLTSGSYEQYF. CDR3 nucleotide sequence: TGTGCCAGCAGCCTAACTAGCGGCTCCTACGAGCAGTACTTC. The chain links TRBV14 to TRBJ2-7; 8 bases agree with TRBD2. The V segment lost 4 bases and the J segment 0 bases; nucleotides outside the gene matches: 2. The V gene's germline CDR1 is SGHDN and CDR2 FVKESK. The CDR3 is 14 amino acids.

This clone has just one count. The chain employs TRBV28 and TRBJ2-2; TRBD1 aligns across 9 bases. This CDR3 is 15 amino acids long. CDR1 is MDHEN, CDR2 SYDVKM, per germline. The V and J ends lost 5 bases and 9 bases, in that order; junction bases with no gene match: 10. CDR3 amino acids: CASSPPGQGSRELFF. CDR3 DNA: TGTGCCAGCAGTCCTCCAGGACAGGGGTCCCGGGAGCTGTTTTTT.

The V and J genes are TRBV9 and TRBJ1-1; 7 bases match TRBD1. With 4 bases clipped from V and 6 bases from J, the junction kept 9 bases outside the gene matches. Germline CDR1 reads SGDLS; CDR2 reads YYNGEE. The CDR3 spans 14 residues. CDR3 DNA: TGTGCCAGCAGCACCGAGACAGGGAAGGCTGAAGCTTTCTTT. Its translation is CASSTETGKAEAFF.

The chain carries TRBV6-6 and TRBJ2-7, with D possibly TRBD1 on 5 matching bases. The CDR3 sequence is 13 residues long. V lost 6 bases to trimming and J lost 2 bases, with 11 bases between them. Germline loops: CDR1 MNHNY, CDR2 SVGAGI (reference sequence). The CDR3 loop reads CASSLGDPYEQYF. The CDR3, as DNA: TGTGCCAGCAGCCTAGGGGATCCCTACGAGCAGTACTTC.

A remark on this clone: A junction end diverges from the germline sequence, so it may reflect a read error. J is TRBJ1-3 and V is TRBV7-9; the match to TRBD1 covers 7 bases. The CDR3 contains 15 residues. The germline V gene has CDR1 SEHNR and CDR2 FQNEAQ (reference sequence). CDR3 nucleotides: TGTGCCAGCAGCTTAACCGACAGGGTTGGACACACCATATATTTT. The encoded protein is CASSLTDRVGHTIYF.